Presented here are 14 T cell receptor beta chains from one specimen sequenced in a study of cytomegalovirus exposure and HLA in healthy donors. PCR amplification relied on 60 Vbeta primers (plus 13 Jbeta primers). Here immunoSEQ multiplex PCR was the method, and the copy in TCRdb shows in-frame clones only, minus some. The sample contains 240,000 or so clones, about 80% of which appear only once. Sequencing used PBMCs. The origin of the receptors is a woman in her fifties or sixties in good health and CMV-seropositive.

A few counts support this clone. The V call is TRBV5-1, the J call TRBJ2-5; the match to TRBD2 covers 10 bases. Germline V gene lookup returns CDR1 SGHRS and CDR2 YFSETQ. V dropped 4 bases and J dropped 3; count of bases not matched to a gene: 9. The CDR3 is 16 residues long. This chain's CDR3 is CASSILAGAREETQYF. CDR3 coding DNA: TGCGCCAGCAGCATTCTAGCGGGAGCGCGGGAAGAGACCCAGTACTTC.

This clone was detected only once. The chain has TRBV19 and TRBJ2-6, with TRBD1 identical over 9 bases. The germline V gene encodes CDR1 LNHDA and CDR2 SQIVND (reference sequence). The V gene end was trimmed by 4 bases and the J gene end by 2 bases; junction bases not matched to a gene: 9. The CDR3 is 18 residues long. The CDR3 DNA reads TGTGCCAGTAGTACTTACAGGGGGCGCGTAGCTGGGGCCAACGTCCTGACTTTC. Its translation: CASSTYRGRVAGANVLTF.

The gene calls are TRBV9 and TRBJ1-3; a possible D gene is TRBD1 (5 bases). V lost 0 bases and J 4 bases, leaving 11 bases between the germline ends. CDR1 is SGDLS and CDR2 is YYNGEE in the germline V gene. The CDR3 contains 15 residues. The CDR3 DNA follows: TGTGCCAGCAGCGTAGGGGACTTCGCCGGAAACACCATATATTTT. Translating gives CASSVGDFAGNTIYF. Full variable domain (outside the CDR3, taken from reference TRBV9 and TRBJ1-3): DSGVTQTPKHLITATGQRVTLRCSPRSGDLSVYWYQQSLDQGLQFLIQYYNGEERAKGNILERFSAQQFPDLHSELNLSSLELGDSALYFCASSVGDFAGNTIYFGEGSWLTVV.

V gene TRBV27 combines with J gene TRBJ1-5, with a tentative D call TRBD1 (5 bases). In germline, CDR1 is MNHEY, CDR2 SMNVEV (reference sequence). This CDR3 contains 16 residues. Trimming stripped 2 bases from V and 0 bases from J, with 11 bases between. CDR3 sequence (DNA): TGTGCCAGCAGTTTAACAGGCTTAGCTAGCAATCAGCCCCAGCATTTT. Translated, it gives CASSLTGLASNQPQHF.

The chain recombines TRBV9 with TRBJ1-2; 7 bases are a match to TRBD1. Germline V gives CDR1 SGDLS, CDR2 YYNGEE. This CDR3 region has 15 residues. V trimming: 3 bases; J trimming: 0 bases; junction bases outside the gene matches: 5. The CDR3 is CASSATGTTNYGYTF. CDR3 DNA sequence: TGTGCCAGCAGCGCGACAGGGACCACTAACTATGGCTACACCTTC.

The gene calls are TRBV7-9 and TRBJ1-2; D gene ambiguous. V dropped 1 base and J dropped 2 bases, with 8 bases sitting between them. The germline V gene has CDR1 SEHNR and CDR2 FQNEAQ (reference sequence). The CDR3 contains 14 residues. The CDR3 protein is CASSLGLMNYGYTF. The CDR3 bases are TGTGCCAGCAGCTTAGGACTCATGAACTATGGCTACACCTTC.

The V call is TRBV2, the J call TRBJ2-1; no firm D call. The V end lost 6 bases, the J end lost 7 bases, and 16 bases lay between the germline ends. CDR1 SNHLY and CDR2 FYNNEI come from the germline V gene. This CDR3 spans 14 amino acids. The DNA of the CDR3 is TGTGCCAGCAGGAGTATAAGCATCGGGAATGAGCAGTTCTTC. This sequence encodes CASRSISIGNEQFF.

This chain links TRBV27 with TRBJ2-1; D is possibly TRBD1 (6 bases). The CDR3 spans 15 residues. Trimming took 4 bases from V and 6 from J, leaving 16 bases between them. Germline values: CDR1 MNHEY, CDR2 SMNVEV (reference sequence). As DNA, the CDR3 is TGTGCCAGCAGTTATCAGAGGGGACAATCCAATGAGCAGTTCTTC. Translated, it gives CASSYQRGQSNEQFF.

This chain links TRBV4-1 with TRBJ2-7; 9 bases align to TRBD2. Trimming at V came to 5 bases and at J to 3 bases, leaving 11 bases not matched to a gene. The CDR3 runs to 16 residues. Germline CDR1 is MGHRA and CDR2 is YSYEKL. The CDR3 region is CASSGNFLAGDYEQYF. The DNA for the CDR3 is TGCGCCAGCAGCGGGAATTTTTTAGCGGGAGACTACGAGCAGTACTTC.

As to this clone: The junction and the germline gene differ at one end; a read error may be behind it. The chain links TRBV7-9 to TRBJ1-1; D unclear. CDR3 length equals 12 residues. Germline-derived CDR1 and CDR2 are SEHNR and FQNEAQ (reference sequence). The chain's CDR3 is CSSSLDWTEAFF. CDR3 DNA: TGTTCCAGCAGCCTGGACTGGACTGAAGCTTTCTTT. Complete variable domain (other parts from reference TRBV7-9 and TRBJ1-1): DTGVSQNPRHKITKRGQNVTFRCDPISEHNRLYWYRQTLGQGPEFLTYFQNEAQLEKSRLLSDRFSAERPKGSFSTLEIQRTEQGDSAMYLCSSSLDWTEAFFGQGTRLTVV.

This clone appeared once. At one end, the junction sequence differs from germline, possibly due to a read error. The chain employs TRBV7-9 and TRBJ2-3, with TRBD2 as a possible D gene (6 bases). The CDR3 is 15 residues long. Germline values: CDR1 SEHNR, CDR2 FQNEAQ (reference sequence). The CDR3 region is CSSSLVGLGVDTQYF. The CDR3, as DNA: TGTTCCAGCAGCTTAGTGGGACTGGGGGTAGATACGCAGTATTTT.

J is TRBJ2-5 and V is TRBV4-1; maybe TRBD2 (5 bases). The germline CDR1 and CDR2 sequences are MGHRA and YSYEKL. The CDR3 sequence is 14 residues long. V was shortened by 0 bases and J by 10 bases, with 15 bases between the two germline ends. For the CDR3, the DNA is TGCGCCAGCAGCCAAGAAATAAGAGGGAACGACCAGTACTTC. This sequence encodes CASSQEIRGNDQYF.

This clone was found once. The rearrangement joins TRBV6-5 to TRBJ2-1; D is ambiguous. The V gene lost 0 bases and the J gene lost 3 bases, with 9 bases spanning the gap. This CDR3 is built from 15 residues. The germline gives CDR1 MNHEY, CDR2 SVGAGI. CDR3 coding DNA: TGTGCCAGCAGTTACTCGATTTCGGGCTACAATGAGCAGTTCTTC. It encodes CASSYSISGYNEQFF.

This clone was seen only once. The chain uses TRBV13 and TRBJ1-6; D is perhaps TRBD1 (5 bases). Germline CDR1 is PRHDT and CDR2 is FYEKMQ (reference sequence). The CDR3 is 14 residues long. V gave up 5 bases and J gave up 7 bases, with 12 bases separating them. CDR3 DNA: TGTGCCAGCAGCCCACGACAGCTAAATTCACCCCTCCACTTT. Encoded protein: CASSPRQLNSPLHF.